These T cell receptor beta chains were read from a single sample in a study of T-cell memory formation after mild COVID-19. TCRdb used MiXCR to reprocess the 5' RACE reads, holding one entry per CDR3 protein. The sample lists tens of thousands of distinct CDR3 sequences; approximately 12% were seen once. The sequencing input was PBMCs or a T cell subset sorted from them (not recorded which). The receptors derive from a man between 18 and 35 years old who had mild COVID-19 (a few samples of this study predate the infection). Cell type and time point are not known. CDR3s include the opening cysteine and the closing phenylalanine or tryptophan. A D gene is named only where the DNA matches it firmly. Expanded clones are given a class, and other clones once, few, many or no size at all.

TGTGCCAGCTCACCACCGGGGCAGGGAGAAGCTTTCTTT,CASSPPGQGEAFF,TRBJ1-1,NA,TRBV18,NA
TGTGCCAGCAGCCAGCCTCTGGACTACAATGAGCAGTTCTTC,CASSQPLDYNEQFF,TRBJ2-1,NA,TRBV4-2,many
TGTGCCAGCAGCGCCGTCGACAGGGGTTGGACTGAAGCTTTCTTT,CASSAVDRGWTEAFF,TRBJ1-1,TRBD1,TRBV9,NA
TGTGCCAGCAGTACCGATCGACAGGCTACTTTTAATTCACCCCTCCACTTT,CASSTDRQATFNSPLHF,TRBJ1-6,NA,TRBV6-5,few
TGTGCCAGCAGCTCCATTCCCGGGACTGTCTACTACAATGAGCAGTTCTTC,CASSSIPGTVYYNEQFF,TRBJ2-1,NA,TRBV7-2,many
TGTGCCAGCAGCCAGGGACAGGGAACTAATGAAAAACTGTTTTTT,CASSQGQGTNEKLFF,TRBJ1-4,TRBD1,TRBV5-6,few
TGTGCCAGCATACAGGCGGGCAATCAGCCCCAGCATTTT,CASIQAGNQPQHF,TRBJ1-5,NA,TRBV28,NA
TGTGCCAGCAGTGGGGGCCAAGAGACCCAGTACTTC,CASSGGQETQYF,TRBJ2-5,NA,TRBV27,few
TGTGCCAGTGCTTCCGGGACGTGGTTTCAACAAAGCACTGAAGCTTTCTTT,CASASGTWFQQSTEAFF,TRBJ1-1,NA,TRBV12-3/TRBV12-4,many
TGTGCCAGCAGCTTGCCGGGACAGGCGTCCGAAGCTTTCTTT,CASSLPGQASEAFF,TRBJ1-1,TRBD1,TRBV5-6,NA
TGTGCCACCAGCAGACCGGGGACAGGAGATACGCAGTATTTT,CATSRPGTGDTQYF,TRBJ2-3,TRBD1,TRBV15,few
TGTGCCAGCAGCTTAGGGGGGCCGGGCACTGAAGCTTTCTTT,CASSLGGPGTEAFF,TRBJ1-1,NA,TRBV7-6,few
TGTGCCAGCAGTCCCAGTCTAGCGGGGGCTTACAATGAGCAGTTCTTC,CASSPSLAGAYNEQFF,TRBJ2-1,TRBD2,TRBV6-5,NA
TGTGCCAGCAGTGTTCTAACGAGGGGTTTAGCCAAAAACATTCAGTACTTC,CASSVLTRGLAKNIQYF,TRBJ2-4,NA,TRBV12-3/TRBV12-4,NA
TGTGCCAGCAGCCGTACAGGGGCGCAGCCCCTCCACTTT,CASSRTGAQPLHF,TRBJ1-6,TRBD1,TRBV3-1,NA
TGTGCCAGTATGTCGTTTCGAGGGGGCTACACCTTC,CASMSFRGGYTF,TRBJ1-2,NA,TRBV19,NA
TGTGCTAGTGGTGATACACAGGGGAGAGAGCAGTACTTC,CASGDTQGREQYF,TRBJ2-7,TRBD1,TRBV12-5,NA
TGCGCCAGCAGTGATGCAGGCCTCACTGAAGCTTTCTTT,CASSDAGLTEAFF,TRBJ1-1,NA,TRBV10-2,NA
TGTGCCAGTAGTATAGTCGGAGCCACTAATGAAAAACTGTTTTTT,CASSIVGATNEKLFF,TRBJ1-4,NA,TRBV19,many
TGTGCCAGCAGTGAATCTGGGGGCGGGGAGCTGTTTTTT,CASSESGGGELFF,TRBJ2-2,NA,TRBV25-1,medium-sized
TGCAGCGTTGAGGGCGGGAATGAGCAGTTCTTC,CSVEGGNEQFF,TRBJ2-1,NA,TRBV29-1,NA
TGCAGTGCTAGAGATTTAGGCAGCCTAAGCTCCTATAATTCACCCCTCCACTTT,CSARDLGSLSSYNSPLHF,TRBJ1-6,NA,TRBV20-1,NA
TGTGCCAGCACCCCCTACAATGAGCAGTTCTTC,CASTPYNEQFF,TRBJ2-1,NA,TRBV2,few
TGTGCCAGCGGGGCCTACTATAATTCACCCCTCCACTTT,CASGAYYNSPLHF,TRBJ1-6,NA,TRBV6-5,NA
TGTGCCAGCAACAAGAGAGGGGGGAACACAGATACGCAGTATTTT,CASNKRGGNTDTQYF,TRBJ2-3,NA,TRBV7-9,many
TGTGCCAGCAGCCAGGGAATAAGCGAGCAGTACTTC,CASSQGISEQYF,TRBJ2-7,NA,TRBV2,NA
TGTGCCAGTAGTATAGAGGGACAGACAAAAGCTTTCTTT,CASSIEGQTKAFF,TRBJ1-1,TRBD1,TRBV19,few
TGCAGTGCTCAGAAGGGACGGGTAGGGGGGAACTATGGCTACACCTTC,CSAQKGRVGGNYGYTF,TRBJ1-2,NA,TRBV20-1,NA
TGCAGTGCTAGGACTAGCGGGGGCGCAGATACGCAGTATTTT,CSARTSGGADTQYF,TRBJ2-3,TRBD2,TRBV20-1,many
TGCAGTGCCGAGGGGGGGAGCACAGATACGCAGTATTTT,CSAEGGSTDTQYF,TRBJ2-3,NA,TRBV20-1,NA
TGTGCCAGCTCGGGGACAGGGTTAAAGGACATTCAGTACTTC,CASSGTGLKDIQYF,TRBJ2-4,TRBD1,TRBV18,many
TGTGCCAGCAGTTTGGACAGGAACACAGATACGCAGTATTTT,CASSLDRNTDTQYF,TRBJ2-3,TRBD1,TRBV9,many
TGTGCCAGCAGCTGGGGGATCGTCTGGTCTTCGAACACCGGGGAGCTGTTTTTT,CASSWGIVWSSNTGELFF,TRBJ2-2,NA,TRBV7-6,few
TGTGCCAGCAGTGGTCCTCGTACCGGGGAGCTGTTTTTT,CASSGPRTGELFF,TRBJ2-2,NA,TRBV28,NA
TGTGCCAGCAGCGGACTAGCGGGGGCGCCGGTCGATACGCAGTATTTT,CASSGLAGAPVDTQYF,TRBJ2-3,TRBD2,TRBV5-5,NA
TGCAGTGCTAGAGATCTAAACACCGGGGAGCTGTTTTTT,CSARDLNTGELFF,TRBJ2-2,NA,TRBV20-1,NA
TGTGCCATCAAAGGCAGTACAAGCTACGAGCAGTACTTC,CAIKGSTSYEQYF,TRBJ2-7,NA,TRBV10-3,many
TGCGCCAGCAGCAGATCCGAATCCGGGACAGCTTACAATGAGCAGTTCTTC,CASSRSESGTAYNEQFF,TRBJ2-1,TRBD1,TRBV5-1,many
TGTGCCAGCAGCCGCGGGGACTACCAAGAGACCCAGTACTTC,CASSRGDYQETQYF,TRBJ2-5,NA,TRBV7-2,NA
TGTGCCAGCAGCTTGAGGGCCGGGTCAAATAATTCACCCCTCCACTTT,CASSLRAGSNNSPLHF,TRBJ1-6,NA,TRBV5-5,NA